A selection of T cell receptor beta chains follows, all from one sample in a study of cytomegalovirus exposure and HLA in healthy donors. TCRdb's copy holds only in-frame clones and misses some; the assay was immunoSEQ multiplex PCR. The table includes 150,000 to 200,000 clones, around 83% detected once. The sample was PBMCs. These receptors were taken from a woman between 45 and 60 years old in good health and CMV-seropositive. CDR3s leave out the opening cysteine and the closing phenylalanine or tryptophan.

13,TRBV11-2,TRBJ2-7,ASSLAGRGPYEQY
11,TRBV5-5,TRBJ2-1,ASSSGVYNEQF
13,TRBV2,TRBJ2-6,ASRVAISGANVLT
14,TRBV28,TRBJ2-3,ASSFRGGRGPVAQY
13,TRBV7-9,TRBJ2-7,ASSPKEGSIYEQY
12,TRBV7-9,TRBJ2-1,ASSRAGGAVEQF
14,TRBV5-4,TRBJ2-2,ASRPRTGGRTGELF
12,TRBV9,TRBJ2-1,ASSVSQGAVEQF
12,TRBV7-6,TRBJ2-7,ASSPSGTSYEQY
16,TRBV5-1,TRBJ2-2,ASSLGLAGPRWTGELF
13,TRBV6-5,TRBJ2-3,ASGPGTFPPDTQY
13,TRBV6-6,TRBJ1-1,ASDRRAGYGHEAF
12,TRBV9,TRBJ2-1,ASNAQGSRNEQF
15,TRBV5-1,TRBJ1-4,ASSFSGRTGGGEKLF
13,TRBV6-1,TRBJ1-3,ASSETGGDGNTIY
11,TRBV6-5,TRBJ1-1,ASRATAGTEAF
16,TRBV19,TRBJ1-1,ASSILWDRGLLGAEAF
14,TRBV5-4,TRBJ2-5,ASSYDFSGAQETQY
14,TRBV9,TRBJ1-3,ASSVGPGRPGNTIY
14,TRBV5-4,TRBJ2-5,ASSSGLAGIQETQY
15,TRBV4-1,TRBJ2-2,ASSLSDSGGFGGELF
11,TRBV4-3,TRBJ2-3,ASSHEGTDTQY
12,TRBV25-1,TRBJ1-1,ASSEYERNNEAF
11,TRBV11-2,TRBJ1-1,ASSGTGLTEAF